This entry lists 2 T cell receptor beta chains sequenced from one sample in a study of multiple sclerosis patients with progressive multifocal leukoencephalopathy. Here immunoSEQ multiplex PCR was the method, and the copy in TCRdb shows in-frame clones only, minus some. The top ten hold about 1.3% of the sample, which has about 30,000 clones, roughly 90% seen once. This sample's time point: about a year of natalizumab therapy. The material was PBMCs, obtained from a patient treated with natalizumab. These receptors came from a human donor with multiple sclerosis.

The CDR3 DNA is TGCGCCAGCAGCCTGGAGGGCGGCAGTGTTAGCTCCTACGAGCAGTACTTC. Amino acids: CASSLEGGSVSSYEQYF. The V and J genes are TRBV5-1 and TRBJ2-7; D may be TRBD2 (6 bases). The germline CDR1 and CDR2 sequences are SGHRS and YFSETQ. The CDR3 runs to 17 residues. Between the trimmed V and J ends, which lost 4 bases and 0 bases, there was a span of 20 bases. Full variable domain (remainder filled in from reference TRBV5-1 and TRBJ2-7): KAGVTQTPRYLIKTRGQQVTLSCSPISGHRSVSWYQQTPGQGLQFLFEYFSETQRNKGNFPGRFSGRQFSNSRSEMNVSTLELGDSALYLCASSLEGGSVSSYEQYFGPGTRLTVT.

J is TRBJ1-4 and V is TRBV27; 10 positions match TRBD1. CDR1 and CDR2 (germline): MNHEY, SMNVEV (reference sequence). The CDR3 covers 14 residues. The trim removed 5 bases at V and 8 bases at J, leaving 5 bases unmatched. As DNA, the CDR3 is TGTGCCAGCAGTGGGGACAGGGGATTCGAAAAACTGTTTTTT. Protein product: CASSGDRGFEKLFF.